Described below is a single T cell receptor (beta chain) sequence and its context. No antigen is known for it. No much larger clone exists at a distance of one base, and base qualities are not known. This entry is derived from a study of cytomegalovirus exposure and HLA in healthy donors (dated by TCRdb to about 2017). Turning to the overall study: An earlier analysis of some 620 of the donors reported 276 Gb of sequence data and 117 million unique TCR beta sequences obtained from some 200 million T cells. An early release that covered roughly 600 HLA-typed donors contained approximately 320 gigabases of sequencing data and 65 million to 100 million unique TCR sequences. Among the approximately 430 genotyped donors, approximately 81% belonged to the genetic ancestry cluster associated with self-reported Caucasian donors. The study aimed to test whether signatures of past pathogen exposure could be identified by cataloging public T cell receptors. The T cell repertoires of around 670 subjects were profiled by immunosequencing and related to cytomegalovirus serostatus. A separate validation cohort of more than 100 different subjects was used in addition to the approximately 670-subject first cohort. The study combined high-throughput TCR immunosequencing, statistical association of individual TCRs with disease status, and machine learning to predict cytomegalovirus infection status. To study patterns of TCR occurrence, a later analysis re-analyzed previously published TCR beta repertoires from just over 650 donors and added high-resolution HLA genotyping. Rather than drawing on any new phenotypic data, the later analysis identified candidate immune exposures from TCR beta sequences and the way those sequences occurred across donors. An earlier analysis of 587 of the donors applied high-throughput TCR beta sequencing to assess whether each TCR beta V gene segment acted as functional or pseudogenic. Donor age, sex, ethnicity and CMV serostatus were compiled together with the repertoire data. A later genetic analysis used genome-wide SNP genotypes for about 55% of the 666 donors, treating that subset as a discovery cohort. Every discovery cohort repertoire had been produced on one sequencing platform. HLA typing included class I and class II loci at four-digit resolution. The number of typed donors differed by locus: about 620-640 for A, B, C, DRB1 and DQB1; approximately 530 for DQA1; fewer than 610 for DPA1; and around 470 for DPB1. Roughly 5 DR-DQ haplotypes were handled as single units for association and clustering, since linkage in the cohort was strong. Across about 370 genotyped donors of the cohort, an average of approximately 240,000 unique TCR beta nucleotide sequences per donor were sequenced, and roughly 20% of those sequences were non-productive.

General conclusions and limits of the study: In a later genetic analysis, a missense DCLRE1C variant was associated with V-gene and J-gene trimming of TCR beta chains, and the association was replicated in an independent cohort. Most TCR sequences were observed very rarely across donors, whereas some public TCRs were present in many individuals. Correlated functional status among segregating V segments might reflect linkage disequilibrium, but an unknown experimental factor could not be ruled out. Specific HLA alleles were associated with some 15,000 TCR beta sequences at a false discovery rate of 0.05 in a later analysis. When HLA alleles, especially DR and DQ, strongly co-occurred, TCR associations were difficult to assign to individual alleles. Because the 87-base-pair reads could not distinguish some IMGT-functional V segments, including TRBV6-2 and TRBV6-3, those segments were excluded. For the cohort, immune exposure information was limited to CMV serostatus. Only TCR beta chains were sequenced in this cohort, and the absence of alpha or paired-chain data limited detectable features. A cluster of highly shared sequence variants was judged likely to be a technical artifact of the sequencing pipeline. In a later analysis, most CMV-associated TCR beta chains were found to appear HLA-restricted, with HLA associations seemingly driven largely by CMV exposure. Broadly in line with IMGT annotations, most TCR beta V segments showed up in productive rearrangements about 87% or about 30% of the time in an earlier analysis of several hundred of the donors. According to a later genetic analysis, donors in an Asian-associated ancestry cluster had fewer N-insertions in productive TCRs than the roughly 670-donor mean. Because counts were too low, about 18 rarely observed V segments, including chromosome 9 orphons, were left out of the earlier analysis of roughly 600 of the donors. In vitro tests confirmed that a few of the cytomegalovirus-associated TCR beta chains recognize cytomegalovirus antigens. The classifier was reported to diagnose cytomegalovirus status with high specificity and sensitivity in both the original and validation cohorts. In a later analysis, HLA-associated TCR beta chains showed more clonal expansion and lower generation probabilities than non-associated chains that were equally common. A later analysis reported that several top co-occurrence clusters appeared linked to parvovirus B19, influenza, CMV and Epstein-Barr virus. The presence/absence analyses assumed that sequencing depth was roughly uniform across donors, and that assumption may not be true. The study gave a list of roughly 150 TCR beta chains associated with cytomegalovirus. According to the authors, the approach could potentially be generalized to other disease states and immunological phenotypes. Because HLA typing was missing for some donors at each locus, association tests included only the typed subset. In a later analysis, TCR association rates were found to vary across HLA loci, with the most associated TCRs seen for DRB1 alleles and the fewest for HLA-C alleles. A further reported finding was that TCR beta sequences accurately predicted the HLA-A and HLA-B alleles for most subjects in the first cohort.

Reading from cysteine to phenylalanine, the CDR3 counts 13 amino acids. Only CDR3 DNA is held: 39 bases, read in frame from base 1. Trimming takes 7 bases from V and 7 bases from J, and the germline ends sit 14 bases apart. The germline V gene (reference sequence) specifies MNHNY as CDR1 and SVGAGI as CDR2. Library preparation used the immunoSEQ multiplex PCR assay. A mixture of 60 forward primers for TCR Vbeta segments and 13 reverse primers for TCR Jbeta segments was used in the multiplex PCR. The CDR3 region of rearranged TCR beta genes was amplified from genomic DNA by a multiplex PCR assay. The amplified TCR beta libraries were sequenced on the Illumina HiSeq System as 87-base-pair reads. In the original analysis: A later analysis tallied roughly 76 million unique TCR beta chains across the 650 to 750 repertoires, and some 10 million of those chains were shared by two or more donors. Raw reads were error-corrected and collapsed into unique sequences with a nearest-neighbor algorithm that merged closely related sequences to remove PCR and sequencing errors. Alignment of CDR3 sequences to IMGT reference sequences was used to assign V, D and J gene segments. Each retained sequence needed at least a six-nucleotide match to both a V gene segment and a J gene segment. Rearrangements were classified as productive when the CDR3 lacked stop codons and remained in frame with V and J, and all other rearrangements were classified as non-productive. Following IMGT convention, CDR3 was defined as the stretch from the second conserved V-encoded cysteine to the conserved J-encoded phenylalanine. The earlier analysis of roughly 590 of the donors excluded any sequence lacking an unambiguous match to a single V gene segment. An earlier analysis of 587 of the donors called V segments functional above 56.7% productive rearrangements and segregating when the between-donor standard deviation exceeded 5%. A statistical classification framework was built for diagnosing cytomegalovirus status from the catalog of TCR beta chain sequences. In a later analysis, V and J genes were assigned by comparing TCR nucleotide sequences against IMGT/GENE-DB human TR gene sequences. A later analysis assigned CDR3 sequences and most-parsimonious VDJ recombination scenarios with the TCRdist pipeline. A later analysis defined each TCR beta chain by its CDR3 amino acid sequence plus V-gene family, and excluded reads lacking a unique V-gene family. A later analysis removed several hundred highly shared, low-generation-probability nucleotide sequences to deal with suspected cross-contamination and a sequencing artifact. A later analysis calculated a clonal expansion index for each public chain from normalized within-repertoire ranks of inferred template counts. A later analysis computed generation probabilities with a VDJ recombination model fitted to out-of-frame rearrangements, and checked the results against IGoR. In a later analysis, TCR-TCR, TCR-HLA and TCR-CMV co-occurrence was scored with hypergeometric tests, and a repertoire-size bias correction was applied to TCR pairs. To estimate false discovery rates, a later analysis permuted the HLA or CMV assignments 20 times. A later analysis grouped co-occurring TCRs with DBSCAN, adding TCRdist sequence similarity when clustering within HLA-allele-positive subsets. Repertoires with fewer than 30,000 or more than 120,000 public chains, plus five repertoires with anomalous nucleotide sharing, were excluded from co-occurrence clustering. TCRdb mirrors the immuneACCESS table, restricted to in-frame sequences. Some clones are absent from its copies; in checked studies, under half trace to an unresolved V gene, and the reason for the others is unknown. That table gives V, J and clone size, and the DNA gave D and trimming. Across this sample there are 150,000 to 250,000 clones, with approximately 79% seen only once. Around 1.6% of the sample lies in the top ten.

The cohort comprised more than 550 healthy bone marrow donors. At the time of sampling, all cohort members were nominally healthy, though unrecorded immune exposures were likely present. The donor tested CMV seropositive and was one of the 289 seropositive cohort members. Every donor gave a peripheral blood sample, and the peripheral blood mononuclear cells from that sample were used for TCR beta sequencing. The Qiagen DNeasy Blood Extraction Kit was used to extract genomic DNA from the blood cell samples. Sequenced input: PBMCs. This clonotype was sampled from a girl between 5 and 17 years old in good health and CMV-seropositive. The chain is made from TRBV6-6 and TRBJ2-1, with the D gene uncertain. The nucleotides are TGTGCCAGCACTGCCGGGTCGGAGAATGAGCAGTTCTTC. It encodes CASTAGSENEQFF.